What follows are 16 T cell receptor beta chains derived from one specimen sequenced in a study of shared clonotypes between healthy human individuals. This table comes from immunoSEQ multiplex PCR, and its TCRdb copy is limited to in-frame clones, with some not included. The repertoire holds fewer than 2.5 million clones, with 93% as singletons. Sequenced material: naive CD4+ T cells from PBMCs. The subset denotes: CD45RA+ positively selected. These receptors came from a man between 18 and 29 years old in good health. Some clones in this sample may be carry-over from other donors' samples.

Notes on this clone: This same CDR3 is encoded by further DNA sequences in the sample. This sequence joins TRBV5-1 and TRBJ1-5, with 7 bases identical to TRBD1. CDR1 and CDR2 (germline): SGHRS, YFSETQ. V lost 3 bases, J lost 2 bases, and 2 bases stayed unmatched. The CDR3 loop spans 14 amino acids. The CDR3 loop is CASSSGTGNQPQHF. CDR3 nucleotides: TGCGCCAGCAGCTCCGGGACAGGCAATCAGCCCCAGCATTTT. The variable domain in full, with the rest retrieved from reference TRBV5-1 and TRBJ1-5, is KAGVTQTPRYLIKTRGQQVTLSCSPISGHRSVSWYQQTPGQGLQFLFEYFSETQRNKGNFPGRFSGRQFSNSRSEMNVSTLELGDSALYLCASSSGTGNQPQHFGDGTRLSIL.

The chain recombines TRBV27 with TRBJ2-5, with D perhaps matching TRBD1 or TRBD2 (5 bases each). V lost 5 bases and J lost 3, with 13 bases in between. The CDR3 runs 14 residues. The germline CDR1 and CDR2 sequences are MNHEY and SMNVEV (reference sequence). CDR3 sequence (DNA): TGTGCCAGCAGTGCAGGGACGGTTGAAGAGACCCAGTACTTC. Translated, it gives CASSAGTVEETQYF.

This chain connects TRBV9 to TRBJ1-2; TRBD1 aligns across 12 bases. Losses at the gene ends were 4 bases for V and 7 bases for J; bases not matched to a gene: 8. This CDR3 is 15 amino acids long. Germline V gene data show CDR1 as SGDLS and CDR2 as YYNGEE. CDR3 loop: CASSPRGQGAGGYTF. CDR3 nucleotide sequence: TGTGCCAGCAGCCCTAGGGGACAGGGGGCTGGTGGCTACACCTTC.

The V gene is TRBV28, the J gene TRBJ2-4; TRBD1 matches 11 bases. V lost 7 bases, J lost 8 bases, and 13 bases stayed unmatched. Germline loops: CDR1 MDHEN, CDR2 SYDVKM. CDR3 length equals 16 residues. CDR3 DNA: TGTGCCAGCACCCCCCCGGACAGGGGGCGAGGAGACATTCAGTACTTC. Translating it yields CASTPPDRGRGDIQYF.

Regarding this clone: One end of the junction does not line up with germline, which may come from a read error. V is TRBV28 and J is TRBJ1-1, with a weak D call TRBD1 (5 bases). Germline V CDR1 and CDR2: MDHEN, SYDVKM. This CDR3 is built from 12 residues. The CDR3 DNA is TGTGCCACCAGTCGTTTTTCAGGGGAAGCTTTCTTT. Amino acid sequence: CATSRFSGEAFF.

The genes are TRBV11-2 and TRBJ2-5; 11 positions match TRBD1. J gave up 5 bases and V 5 bases, and 10 bases lay outside the gene matches. The CDR3 sequence is 16 residues long. Per the germline V gene, CDR1 is SGHAT and CDR2 is FQNNGV. CDR3 amino acids: CASSPSGTGGYETQYF. CDR3 nucleotide sequence: TGTGCCAGCAGCCCCTCCGGGACAGGGGGGTATGAGACCCAGTACTTC.

The chain combines TRBV4-1 with TRBJ2-7; 8 positions match TRBD2. Trimming cost V 1 base and J 1 base; bases outside gene matches: 9. The CDR3 runs to 17 residues. The germline V gene encodes CDR1 MGHRA and CDR2 YSYEKL. The CDR3 nucleotides read TGCGCCAGCAGCCAAGTGTTGGTAGCGGGATCTTCCTACGAGCAGTACTTC. Its translation is CASSQVLVAGSSYEQYF.

This chain links TRBV6-5 with TRBJ2-5; maybe TRBD1 (8 bases). This CDR3 comprises 16 residues. Germline V CDR1 and CDR2: MNHEY, SVGAGI. The V end lost 0 bases, the J end lost 4 bases, and 15 bases lay between the germline ends. CDR3 region: CASSYSWTGRGETQYF. CDR3 in DNA: TGTGCCAGCAGTTACTCTTGGACAGGGAGGGGAGAGACCCAGTACTTC.

J is TRBJ1-1 and V is TRBV5-6; 7 positions agree with TRBD1. Per germline, CDR1 SGHDT and CDR2 YYEEEE. The CDR3 has 13 residues. Trimming removed 3 bases from V and 6 bases from J; junction bases left unmatched: 5. The chain's CDR3 is CASSWDQGAEAFF. The DNA for the CDR3 is TGTGCCAGCAGCTGGGACCAGGGGGCTGAAGCTTTCTTT.

The gene calls are TRBV6-5 and TRBJ2-3; D remains ambiguous. The V end lost 8 bases, the J end lost 14 bases, and 23 bases lay between the germline ends. This CDR3 region has 13 residues. Germline V gene sequence: CDR1 MNHEY, CDR2 SVGAGI. The CDR3 sequence is CASGLISRAGRYF. The CDR3 nucleotides are TGTGCCAGCGGTCTGATATCGCGAGCCGGGCGGTATTTT.

This clone showed up just once. This chain connects TRBV28 to TRBJ2-7; 10 nucleotides align to TRBD1. Trimming removed 9 bases from V and 2 bases from J; junction bases left unmatched: 7. The CDR3 contains 14 residues. Germline V gene lookup returns CDR1 MDHEN and CDR2 SYDVKM. The CDR3 protein is CASIAGTGAYEQYF. The CDR3 bases are TGTGCCAGTATAGCCGGGACAGGGGCCTACGAGCAGTACTTC. The variable domain in full, with the rest retrieved from reference TRBV28 and TRBJ2-7, is DVKVTQSSRYLVKRTGEKVFLECVQDMDHENMFWYRQDPGLGLRLIYFSYDVKMKEKGDIPEGYSVSREKKERFSLILESASTNQTSMYLCASIAGTGAYEQYFGPGTRLTVT.

V usage is TRBV5-4 and J usage is TRBJ2-3, with TRBD2 matching 7 bases. The germline V gene has CDR1 SGHNT and CDR2 YYREEE (reference sequence). Unmatched junction bases numbered 5, after V lost 4 bases and J lost 0 bases. The CDR3 length is 15 residues. CDR3 in DNA: TGTGCCAGCAGCGCTGGGAGGGCGAGCACAGATACGCAGTATTTT. Translating it yields CASSAGRASTDTQYF.

The chain has TRBV2 and TRBJ2-1; D not resolved. In germline, CDR1 is SNHLY, CDR2 FYNNEI. CDR3 size: 14 residues. V was pared by 6 bases and J by 5 bases, with 14 bases between. The CDR3 sequence is CASRAQRANNEQFF. Written as DNA, the CDR3 is TGTGCCAGCAGGGCACAAAGGGCCAACAATGAGCAGTTCTTC. Drawing the rest from reference TRBV2 and TRBJ2-1, the complete variable domain is EPEVTQTPSHQVTQMGQEVILRCVPISNHLYFYWYRQILGQKVEFLVSFYNNEISEKSEIFDDQFSVERPDGSNFTLKIRSTKLEDSAMYFCASRAQRANNEQFFGPGTRLTVL.

The rearrangement links TRBV5-4 to TRBJ2-1; 9 bases line up with TRBD2. The CDR3 runs to 14 residues. After removal of 5 bases from V and 2 bases from J, the junction contained 2 bases not matched to a gene. Per germline, CDR1 SGHNT and CDR2 YYREEE (reference sequence). The CDR3 reads CASRLAGTYNEQFF. Written as DNA, the CDR3 is TGTGCCAGCAGACTAGCGGGTACCTACAATGAGCAGTTCTTC.

The chain has TRBV7-9 and TRBJ2-2; D may correspond to TRBD1 or TRBD2 (5 bases each). Germline loops: CDR1 SEHNR, CDR2 FQNEAQ (reference sequence). This CDR3 contains 15 residues. The V and J ends lost 5 bases and 4 bases respectively, with 14 bases between them. The CDR3 DNA sequence: TGTGCCAGCAGCCCATCTGGGGGTAGCACCGGGGAGCTGTTTTTT. Translation: CASSPSGGSTGELFF.

CDR3 region: CASSLRVQGVGTEAFF. The CDR3 DNA reads TGCGCCAGCAGCTTGAGGGTACAGGGAGTGGGCACTGAAGCTTTCTTT. The rearrangement links TRBV5-1 to TRBJ1-1; D perhaps matches TRBD1 (6 bases). The germline gives CDR1 SGHRS, CDR2 YFSETQ. This CDR3 spans 16 amino acids. V was cut by 1 base and J by 4 bases, with 17 bases left in between.